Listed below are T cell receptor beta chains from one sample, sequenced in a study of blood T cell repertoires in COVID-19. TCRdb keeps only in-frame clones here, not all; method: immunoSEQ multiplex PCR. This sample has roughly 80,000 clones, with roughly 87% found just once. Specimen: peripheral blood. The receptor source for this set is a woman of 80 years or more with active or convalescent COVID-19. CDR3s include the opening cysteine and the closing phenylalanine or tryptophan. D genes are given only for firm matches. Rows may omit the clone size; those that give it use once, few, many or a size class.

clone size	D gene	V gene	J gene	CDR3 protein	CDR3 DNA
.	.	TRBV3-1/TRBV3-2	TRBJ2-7	CASSQGGRLYEQYF	TGTGCCAGCAGCCAAGGGGGCAGGCTCTACGAGCAGTACTTC
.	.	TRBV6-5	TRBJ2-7	CASSLRTPYEQYF	TGTGCCAGCAGTTTGCGGACTCCCTACGAGCAGTACTTC
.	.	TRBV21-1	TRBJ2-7	CASSKEGAAPSSYEQYF	TGTGCCAGCAGCAAAGAGGGGGCAGCACCCAGCTCCTACGAGCAGTACTTC
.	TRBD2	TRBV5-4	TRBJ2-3	CASSPRTSYTDTQYF	TGTGCCAGCAGCCCAAGGACTAGTTACACAGATACGCAGTATTTT
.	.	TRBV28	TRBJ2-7	CASSLIRAYEQYF	TGTGCCAGCAGTCTAATTAGAGCCTACGAGCAGTACTTC
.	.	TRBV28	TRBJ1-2	CASSFGGVPGYTF	TGTGCCAGCAGTTTTGGGGGGGTGCCGGGCTACACCTTC
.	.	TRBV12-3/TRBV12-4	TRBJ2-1	CASSLQSHNEQFF	TGTGCCAGCAGCCTCCAGTCACATAATGAGCAGTTCTTC
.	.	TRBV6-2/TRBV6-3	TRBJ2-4	CASSSSMNIQYF	TGTGCCAGCAGTAGCTCGATGAACATTCAGTACTTC
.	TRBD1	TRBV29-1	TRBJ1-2	CSVEEDRIYGYTF	TGCAGCGTTGAGGAGGACAGGATCTATGGCTACACCTTC
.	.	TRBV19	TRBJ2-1	CASSGGGYNEQFF	TGTGCCAGTAGTGGAGGAGGCTACAATGAGCAGTTCTTC
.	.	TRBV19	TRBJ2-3	CASSIGGQRTDTQYF	TGTGCCAGTAGTATCGGGGGACAGCGCACAGATACGCAGTATTTT
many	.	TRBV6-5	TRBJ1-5	CATQKGDPPQHF	TGTGCCACTCAAAAGGGGGATCCGCCCCAGCATTTT
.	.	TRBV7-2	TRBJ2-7	CASSWGHTGYEQYF	TGTGCCAGCAGCTGGGGGCATACCGGTTACGAGCAGTACTTC
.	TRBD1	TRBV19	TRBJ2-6	CASSIKGQGTLSGSGANVLTF	TGTGCCAGTAGTATAAAGGGACAGGGAACCCTTTCCGGCTCTGGGGCCAACGTCCTGACTTTC
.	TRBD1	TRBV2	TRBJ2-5	CASSGDRGRETQYF	TGTGCCAGCAGCGGGGACAGGGGACGAGAGACCCAGTACTTC
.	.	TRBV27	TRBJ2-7	CASSPSSYEQYF	TGTGCCAGCAGTCCCAGCTCCTACGAGCAGTACTTC
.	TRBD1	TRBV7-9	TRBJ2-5	CASSVGTGKETQYF	TGTGCCAGCAGCGTCGGGACAGGGAAAGAGACCCAGTACTTC
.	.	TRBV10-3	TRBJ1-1	CAIRGQLNTEAFF	TGTGCCATCAGGGGACAATTGAACACTGAAGCTTTCTTT
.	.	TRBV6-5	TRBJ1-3	CASSLADSPWGNTIYF	TGTGCCAGCAGTTTGGCCGACAGCCCTTGGGGAAACACCATATATTTT
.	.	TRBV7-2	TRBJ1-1	CASSLWGLTGNTEAFF	TGTGCCAGCAGCTTGTGGGGGCTGACGGGGAACACTGAAGCTTTCTTT
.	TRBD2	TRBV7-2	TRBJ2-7	CASTPGGSSYEQYF	TGTGCCAGCACCCCGGGGGGGTCTTCCTACGAGCAGTACTTC
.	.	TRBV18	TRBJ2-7	CASSPGSSGYEQYF	TGTGCCAGCTCACCAGGGAGCTCGGGCTACGAGCAGTACTTC
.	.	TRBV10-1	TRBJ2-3	CASSPDSRTDTQYF	TGCGCCAGCAGTCCGGACAGCCGCACAGATACGCAGTATTTT
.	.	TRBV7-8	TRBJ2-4	CASSRLTKNIQYF	TGTGCCAGCAGCCGTCTTACCAAAAACATTCAGTACTTC
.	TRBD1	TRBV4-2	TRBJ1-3	CASSQDKGTGRHSGNTIYF	TGTGCCAGCAGCCAAGATAAAGGGACAGGGCGGCACTCTGGAAACACCATATATTTT
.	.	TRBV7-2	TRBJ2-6	CASSTQAAGANVLTF	TGTGCCAGCAGCACGCAAGCTGCTGGGGCCAACGTCCTGACTTTC
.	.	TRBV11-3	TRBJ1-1	CASSLGGLGDTEAFF	TGTGCCAGCAGCTTGGGGGGTCTTGGGGACACTGAAGCTTTCTTT
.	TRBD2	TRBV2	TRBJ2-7	CASGTSGYEQYF	TGTGCCAGCGGTACTAGCGGTTACGAGCAGTACTTC
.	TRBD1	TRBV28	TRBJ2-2	CASSFQGRGYTGELFF	TGTGCCAGCAGTTTCCAGGGCAGGGGGTACACCGGGGAGCTGTTTTTT
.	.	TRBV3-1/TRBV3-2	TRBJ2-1	CASSQGFTGAFF	TGTGCCAGCAGCCAAGGTTTCACAGGTGCATTCTTC
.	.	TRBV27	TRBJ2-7	CASSLRGGPSRSYEQYF	TGTGCCAGCAGTTTAAGGGGGGGGCCTTCCCGCTCCTACGAGCAGTACTTC
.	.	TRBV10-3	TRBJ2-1	CAISESNGEQFF	TGTGCCATCAGTGAGTCGAACGGTGAGCAGTTCTTC
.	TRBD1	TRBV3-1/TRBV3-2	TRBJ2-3	CASSPLDRITDTQYF	TGTGCCAGCAGCCCCTTGGACAGGATCACAGATACGCAGTATTTT
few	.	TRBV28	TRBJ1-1	CASSLALAEAFF	TGTGCCAGCAGTTTGGCCCTAGCTGAAGCTTTCTTT
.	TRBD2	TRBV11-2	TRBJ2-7	CASSSASGRGGVEQYF	TGTGCCAGCAGCTCCGCTTCGGGGCGGGGGGGCGTGGAGCAGTACTTC